This TCR beta chain stems from a study of T cells expressing NK-cell markers. About the research overall: Researchers got TCR beta repertoires out of sorted CD3+CD56+NKG2C+, CD3+CD56+NKG2C- and CD3+CD56-NKG2C+ T cells. Eight donors were sequenced, seven testing HCMV-seropositive and one testing seronegative.

CDR1 is SQVTM, CDR2 ANQGSEA, per germline. The CDR3 has 14 amino acids. TCRdb re-called the 5' RACE reads; every CDR3 protein appears as one record, without DNA. The sample includes about 440,000 distinct CDR3 sequences. The specimen sequenced was blood T cells: a sorted CD56 or NKG2C T cell subset, CD4+ or CD8+ T cells, or bulk PBMC T cells (not recorded which). The receptor was isolated from a woman between 18 and 70 years old in good health. The rearrangement joins TRBV29-1 to TRBJ2-2; the TRBD1 assignment by TCRdb is unverifiable without DNA. The CDR3 loop reads CSVPRGPNTGELFF.